These 28 T cell receptor beta chains were all obtained from the same sample, sequenced in a study of CD8 T cells in ankylosing spondylitis. These receptors have no known antigen. Overall study findings and caveats: One TCR beta motif, made up of roughly eight highly homologous variants, appeared characteristic of ankylosing spondylitis blood.

TCRdb reprocessed the 5' RACE reads via MiXCR and lists one record per CDR3 protein. The data contain a few hundred thousand distinct CDR3 sequences, around 20% of them singletons. Sequenced: blood, either unsorted or a sorted T cell fraction (not recorded which). The source of these receptors is a male donor with ankylosing spondylitis.

The genes are TRBV16 and TRBJ2-3; 13 bases fit TRBD2. The junction had 3 bases not matched to a gene; V was cut back by 8 bases and J by 1 base. This CDR3 has 15 amino acids. Germline CDR1 KGHSY, CDR2 FQNENV. The CDR3 reads CASGTSGKRTDTQYF. The DNA for the CDR3 is TGTGCCAGCGGGACTAGCGGGAAACGCACAGATACGCAGTATTTT.

The chain joins TRBV28 to TRBJ2-1, with 11 bases fitting TRBD2. CDR1 and CDR2 from the germline V gene are MDHEN and SYDVKM. This CDR3 has 15 amino acids. V lost 5 bases, J lost 5 bases, and 5 bases stayed unmatched. This chain's CDR3 is CASSAGLADDNEQFF. In DNA, the CDR3 is TGTGCCAGCAGTGCGGGACTAGCGGATGACAATGAGCAGTTCTTC.

This rearrangement joins TRBV29-1 to TRBJ1-1, with TRBD1 matching over 7 bases. Trimming took 6 bases from V and 1 from J; bases not matched to a gene: 5. The CDR3 extends over 13 amino acids. Germline V CDR1 and CDR2: SQVTM, ANQGSEA. CDR3 DNA sequence: TGCAGCGTGAGCCGGGACAGGAACACTGAAGCTTTCTTT. Residues: CSVSRDRNTEAFF.

V usage is TRBV12-3 or TRBV12-4 and J usage is TRBJ1-5; D unclear. Trimming pared 3 bases from V and 0 bases from J, leaving 9 bases between. CDR3 length: 15 amino acids. The CDR3 DNA follows: TGTGCCAGCAGTTTCGACAACTATAGCAATCAGCCCCAGCATTTT. Translation gives CASSFDNYSNQPQHF.

There are a few counts of this clonotype. The chain links TRBV11-2 to TRBJ2-1; the match to TRBD2 covers 7 bases. CDR1 is SGHAT and CDR2 is FQNNGV in the germline V gene. V dropped 4 bases and J dropped 7; count of bases not matched to a gene: 19. The CDR3 is 18 residues long. Here the CDR3 DNA reads TGTGCCAGCAGCTCCTCATTGGGAGCAGGCGGGAGCGTGAATGAGCAGTTCTTC. Translated: CASSSSLGAGGSVNEQFF.

J is TRBJ2-1 and V is TRBV7-9; D possibly corresponds to TRBD1 (7 bases). V was pared by 11 bases and J by 7 bases, with 30 bases between. The CDR3 is 17 amino acids. From germline, CDR1 is SEHNR and CDR2 FQNEAQ (reference sequence). CDR3 nucleotides: TGTGCCTATAACCAGGGGGGCGACGGACAACGGGGGAATGAGCAGTTCTTC. Translating it yields CAYNQGGDGQRGNEQFF.

This clonotype was detected a few times. The rearrangement links TRBV9 to TRBJ1-3, with no clear D. The CDR3 is made up of 14 amino acids. Between the trimmed V and J ends, which lost 3 bases and 11 bases, there was a span of 18 bases. Germline CDR1 is SGDLS and CDR2 is YYNGEE. CDR3 nucleotide sequence: TGTGCCAGCAGCGAAGCGGATGGGCCCGTCCCCATATATTTT. Residues: CASSEADGPVPIYF.

The chain carries TRBV5-5 and TRBJ1-1; D perhaps matches TRBD1 (6 bases). Germline CDR1 SGHKS, CDR2 YYEKEE (reference sequence). CDR3 length equals 15 residues. V was cut by 4 bases and J by 1 base, with 14 bases left in between. CDR3 loop: CASSVTGSWNTEAFF. The CDR3, as DNA: TGTGCCAGCAGCGTTACAGGGAGTTGGAACACTGAAGCTTTCTTT.

The chain is built from TRBV29-1 and TRBJ2-5; tentatively, D is TRBD1 (6 bases). The CDR3 covers 11 residues. Germline V gene sequence: CDR1 SQVTM, CDR2 ANQGSEA. Trimming shortened V by 8 bases and J by 5 bases, and 12 bases separated the two germline ends. CDR3 DNA sequence: TGCAGCTTAGGGGGATTGGAGACCCAGTACTTC. Its translation: CSLGGLETQYF.

V and J are TRBV5-1 and TRBJ1-2; perhaps TRBD1 as D (5 bases). V lost 0 bases, J lost 7 bases, and 13 bases lay in between. The germline V gene has CDR1 SGHRS and CDR2 YFSETQ. This CDR3 comprises 14 residues. CDR3 sequence reads: CASSLEAQGGGYTF. The CDR3 nucleotides read TGCGCCAGCAGCTTGGAGGCTCAGGGAGGTGGCTACACCTTC.

This clonotype has a handful of counts. The chain uses TRBV7-2 and TRBJ2-1, with a possible D match to TRBD1 (5 bases). Deletions cut 0 bases from V and 2 bases from J, with 17 bases between. Germline assignment: CDR1 SGHTA and CDR2 FQGNSA. The CDR3 has 18 amino acids. For the CDR3, the DNA is TGTGCCAGCAGCTTAGCCTTGGGGCGCGTTCTCCCCTACAATGAGCAGTTCTTC. This gives the protein CASSLALGRVLPYNEQFF.

This chain joins TRBV24-1 and TRBJ2-5; 8 bases map to TRBD1. Unmatched junction bases numbered 7, after V lost 5 bases and J lost 6 bases. The CDR3 has 14 residues. Germline loops: CDR1 KGHDR, CDR2 SFDVKD. The CDR3 nucleotides are TGTGCCACCAGTGCCGCTGGACAGGGAAAGACCCAGTACTTC. Translating gives CATSAAGQGKTQYF.

J is TRBJ2-1 and V is TRBV9; TRBD2 matches 8 bases. CDR3 length: 16 residues. Germline V gives CDR1 SGDLS, CDR2 YYNGEE. V lost 3 bases to trimming and J lost 2 bases; unmatched junction nucleotides: 7. DNA for the CDR3: TGTGCCAGCAGCGGTCTAAGCGGGAGCCCCTACAATGAGCAGTTCTTC. This sequence encodes CASSGLSGSPYNEQFF.

The chain is built from TRBV15 and TRBJ2-5, with D maybe TRBD2 (5 bases). The CDR3 contains 17 residues. Germline V gives CDR1 LNHNV, CDR2 YYDKDF (reference sequence). Trimming pared 2 bases from V and 7 bases from J, leaving 23 bases between. The chain's CDR3 is CATSRPHRTPPRRTQYF. The CDR3 nucleotides read TGTGCCACCAGCAGACCCCACCGGACTCCTCCGAGGAGGACCCAGTACTTC.

The CDR3: CASSVDSGRHQETQYF. The CDR3 DNA reads TGTGCCAGCAGCGTAGACAGCGGGAGACACCAAGAGACCCAGTACTTC. The gene calls are TRBV9 and TRBJ2-5, with 8 bases fitting TRBD2. Germline CDR1 reads SGDLS; CDR2 reads YYNGEE. J gave up 0 bases and V 0 bases, and 4 bases lay outside the gene matches. The CDR3 loop spans 16 amino acids. The full variable domain, its missing parts supplied by reference TRBV9 and TRBJ2-5, is DSGVTQTPKHLITATGQRVTLRCSPRSGDLSVYWYQQSLDQGLQFLIQYYNGEERAKGNILERFSAQQFPDLHSELNLSSLELGDSALYFCASSVDSGRHQETQYFGPGTRLLVL.

The V gene is TRBV2, the J gene TRBJ2-1, with 14 bases fitting TRBD2. Germline CDR1 is SNHLY and CDR2 is FYNNEI. The junction had 3 bases not matched to a gene; V was cut back by 8 bases and J by 9 bases. The CDR3 is made up of 13 amino acids. CDR3 in DNA: TGTGCCAGCGGACTAGCGGGAGGTACTGAGCAGTTCTTC. Residues: CASGLAGGTEQFF.

The J gene is TRBJ2-1, the V gene TRBV5-1, with unresolved D. Trimming pared 0 bases from V and 2 bases from J, leaving 6 bases between. Germline CDR1 and CDR2: SGHRS and YFSETQ. The CDR3 runs 14 residues. This chain's CDR3 is CASSLALAYNEQFF. CDR3 coding DNA: TGCGCCAGCAGCTTGGCTCTAGCCTACAATGAGCAGTTCTTC. Full variable domain (missing parts from reference TRBV5-1 and TRBJ2-1): KAGVTQTPRYLIKTRGQQVTLSCSPISGHRSVSWYQQTPGQGLQFLFEYFSETQRNKGNFPGRFSGRQFSNSRSEMNVSTLELGDSALYLCASSLALAYNEQFFGPGTRLTVL.

The V gene is TRBV6-1, the J gene TRBJ2-3, with 11 bases identical to TRBD2. Per the germline V gene, CDR1 is MNHNS and CDR2 is SASEGT. The CDR3 covers 16 residues. J was trimmed by 2 bases and V by 6 bases; bases with no gene match: 7. The CDR3 DNA is TGTGCCAGCAGGCAGGGACTAGCGGCTCCCACAGATACGCAGTATTTT. Protein: CASRQGLAAPTDTQYF.

This clonotype was seen only a few times. The rearrangement uses TRBV20-1 and TRBJ1-5; D ambiguous. The CDR3 is made up of 13 amino acids. Looked up from germline, CDR1 is DFQATT and CDR2 is SNEGSKA (reference sequence). V was trimmed by 6 bases and J by 2 bases, leaving 11 bases between them. The CDR3, as DNA: TGCAGTGCCACTGGACTCGGCAATCAGCCCCAGCATTTT. This translates into CSATGLGNQPQHF.

This clonotype was observed a single time. The rearrangement links TRBV28 to TRBJ1-5; D is uncertain. Trimming pared 3 bases from V and 2 bases from J, leaving 17 bases between. Germline lookup yields CDR1 MDHEN and CDR2 SYDVKM. CDR3 size: 17 residues. CDR3 DNA: TGTGCCAGCAGTTTGCGCGCTGGCGGCTGGCGCAATCAGCCCCAGCATTTT. Translated: CASSLRAGGWRNQPQHF.

The chain is built from TRBV3-1 and TRBJ2-3; unclear D gene. Trimming pared 5 bases from V and 5 bases from J, leaving 14 bases between. The CDR3 has 14 amino acids. Germline CDR1 and CDR2: LGHDT and YNNKEL (reference sequence). Written as DNA, the CDR3 is TGTGCCAGCAGCGCCCGACTTTTCCGAGATACGCAGTATTTT. It translates to CASSARLFRDTQYF.

This clonotype was found once. The gene calls are TRBV10-3 and TRBJ1-2, with D perhaps matching TRBD1 (5 bases). The V end lost 5 bases, the J end lost 2 bases, and 9 bases lay between the germline ends. The CDR3 covers 13 residues. Per germline, CDR1 ENHRY and CDR2 SYGVKD. The CDR3 region is CAISQGGNYGYTF. CDR3 nucleotide sequence: TGTGCCATCAGTCAGGGTGGGAACTATGGCTACACCTTC.

This clonotype came up a few times. The chain joins TRBV4-1 to TRBJ2-6; D gene uncertain. With 0 bases removed from V and 0 bases from J, the gap between germline ends came to 15 bases. Per germline, CDR1 MGHRA and CDR2 YSYEKL. CDR3 length: 19 amino acids. CDR3 nucleotide sequence: TGCGCCAGCAGCCAAGATACTGGACGGTATCTCTCTGGGGCCAACGTCCTGACTTTC. Translated: CASSQDTGRYLSGANVLTF.

The V and J genes are TRBV11-2 and TRBJ1-4; possibly TRBD1 for D (6 bases). V dropped 4 bases and J dropped 0 bases, with 9 bases sitting between them. Germline V lookup: CDR1 SGHAT, CDR2 FQNNGV. The CDR3 totals 15 residues. DNA of the CDR3: TGTGCCAGCAGCTCCTGGGGGCCAACTAATGAAAAACTGTTTTTT. It is translated as CASSSWGPTNEKLFF.

This sequence joins TRBV20-1 and TRBJ1-4; 10 bases map to TRBD1. The trim removed 6 bases at V and 4 bases at J, leaving 5 bases unmatched. The CDR3 is made up of 14 amino acids. Germline values: CDR1 DFQATT, CDR2 SNEGSKA (reference sequence). Here the CDR3 reads CSAKDRGVNEKLFF. DNA of the CDR3: TGCAGTGCCAAGGACAGGGGGGTTAATGAAAAACTGTTTTTT.

The chain joins TRBV9 to TRBJ2-7; D is uncertain. V was shortened by 0 bases and J by 3 bases, with 10 bases between the two germline ends. The CDR3 runs to 14 residues. The germline V gene has CDR1 SGDLS and CDR2 YYNGEE. CDR3 in DNA: TGTGCCAGCAGCGTAGCTTCCGAAGGCTACGAGCAGTACTTC. Encoded protein: CASSVASEGYEQYF.

This chain links TRBV11-2 with TRBJ2-5; D uncertain. V was pared by 0 bases and J by 2 bases, with 16 bases between. The CDR3 extends over 17 amino acids. The germline gives CDR1 SGHAT, CDR2 FQNNGV. The CDR3 loop reads CASSLEEAFVGQETQYF. In DNA, the CDR3 is TGTGCCAGCAGCTTAGAAGAGGCATTCGTGGGGCAAGAGACCCAGTACTTC. The whole variable domain, remainder taken from reference TRBV11-2 and TRBJ2-5, is EAGVAQSPRYKIIEKRQSVAFWCNPISGHATLYWYQQILGQGPKLLIQFQNNGVVDDSQLPKDRFSAERLKGVDSTLKIQPAKLEDSAVYLCASSLEEAFVGQETQYFGPGTRLLVL.

This rearrangement joins TRBV4-3 to TRBJ2-2, with 9 bases identical to TRBD1. The CDR3 totals 17 residues. Germline values: CDR1 LGHNA, CDR2 YSLEER. The V segment lost 2 bases and the J segment 3 bases; nucleotides outside the gene matches: 7. The CDR3 protein is CASSQRLTGGDTGELFF. CDR3 bases: TGCGCCAGCAGCCAACGATTGACAGGGGGTGACACCGGGGAGCTGTTTTTT.